What follows are 29 T cell receptor beta chains derived from one specimen sequenced in a study of monozygotic twins with inflammatory bowel disease (dated by TCRdb to about 2019). Receptor amplification or capture employed 5' RACE. Sequencing took place on an Illumina HiSeq 2500. The reads went through TCRdb reprocessing, and each CDR3 protein sequence gets one entry with no DNA. The sample's records list over 100,000 distinct CDR3 sequences. The ten largest clonotypes hold 12% of the sample. The material sequenced was blood. The source is a human donor with ulcerative colitis or Crohn's disease, or a healthy co-twin of an affected twin (not recorded which).

The chain's CDR3 is CASRSGEGAANEQFF. The V call is TRBV7-9, the J call TRBJ2-1; TCRdb names TRBD2, which stays unverified in the absence of DNA. The CDR3 length is 15 residues. Germline loops: CDR1 SEHNR, CDR2 FQNEAQ (reference sequence).

V and J are TRBV5-1 and TRBJ2-2. CDR3 length: 15 amino acids. Germline CDR1 and CDR2: SGHRS and YFSETQ. The CDR3 reads CASTPVGGEPGELFF.

The CDR3: CSARETGHDEKLFF. The gene calls are TRBV20-1 and TRBJ1-4; checking the TCRdb D call of TRBD1 is not possible without DNA. This CDR3 region has 14 residues. In germline, CDR1 is DFQATT, CDR2 SNEGSKA (reference sequence).

This rearrangement joins TRBV19 to TRBJ1-2; the D call from TCRdb, TRBD1, cannot be confirmed without DNA. Per the germline V gene, CDR1 is LNHDA and CDR2 is SQIVND (reference sequence). The CDR3 runs to 16 residues. Here the CDR3 reads CASSNPGGLSNYGYTF.

The rearrangement uses TRBV4-1 and TRBJ2-1; TCRdb indicates TRBD1, and absent DNA this call remains unverified. Germline CDR1 reads MGHRA; CDR2 reads YSYEKL. CDR3 length: 16 amino acids. CDR3 protein: CASSQDKGHGDNEQFF.

The V and J genes are TRBV28 and TRBJ1-2. Germline assignment: CDR1 MDHEN and CDR2 SYDVKM. This CDR3 has 12 amino acids. The CDR3 region is CASSFSGYGYTF.

The chain couples TRBV6-2 or TRBV6-3 to TRBJ1-1. The germline V gene encodes CDR1 MNHEY and CDR2 SVGEGT. The CDR3 runs 13 residues. The CDR3 sequence is CASSYWGATEAFF.

The rearrangement links TRBV10-3 to TRBJ2-7. The CDR3 is 12 residues long. CDR1 and CDR2 (germline): ENHRY, SYGVKD. The CDR3 protein is CAISEGGYEQYF.

This sequence joins TRBV6-5 and TRBJ1-6; the TRBD1 assignment by TCRdb is unverifiable without DNA. Germline loops: CDR1 MNHEY, CDR2 SVGAGI. CDR3 length: 13 residues. The CDR3 spells CASSTQGAAPLHF.

CDR3: CASSDSGQGSYNEQFF. The chain joins TRBV6-4 to TRBJ2-1; TCRdb returns TRBD1, unconfirmable since there is no DNA. CDR3 length: 16 residues. Germline lookup yields CDR1 MRHNA and CDR2 SNTAGT.

The chain recombines TRBV4-2 with TRBJ1-1. The CDR3 runs to 15 residues. The germline gives CDR1 LGHNA, CDR2 YNFKEQ. CDR3: CASNHYGRANTEAFF.

The genes are TRBV27 and TRBJ2-2; TCRdb's D gene call, TRBD2, goes unchecked for lack of DNA. Germline CDR1 and CDR2: MNHEY and SMNVEV (reference sequence). The CDR3 covers 15 residues. CDR3 sequence reads: CASSLVAGVVGELFF.

CDR3 sequence: CASSRGTSGSPYYNEQFF. The chain couples TRBV7-8 to TRBJ2-1; the D gene TCRdb calls, TRBD2, cannot be checked with no DNA. This CDR3 has 18 residues. Germline loops: CDR1 SGHVS, CDR2 FQNEAQ.

The V gene is TRBV20-1, the J gene TRBJ2-7; the TCRdb D gene call, TRBD1, has no DNA to confirm it. The germline V gene encodes CDR1 DFQATT and CDR2 SNEGSKA (reference sequence). This CDR3 spans 17 amino acids. The CDR3 region is CSAGPPGAGAHSYEQYF.

This sequence joins TRBV4-2 and TRBJ1-1. CDR1 LGHNA and CDR2 YNFKEQ come from the germline V gene. The CDR3 is made up of 14 amino acids. The CDR3 spells CASSQDRVDTEAFF.

The chain recombines TRBV20-1 with TRBJ1-5; TCRdb lists TRBD1, though no DNA is available to test this call. The CDR3 spans 15 residues. Germline V gene lookup returns CDR1 DFQATT and CDR2 SNEGSKA (reference sequence). The CDR3 reads CSAGRQVSGNQPQHF.

This sequence joins TRBV25-1 and TRBJ2-3; absent DNA, TCRdb's TRBD1 call cannot be checked. The germline V gene has CDR1 MGHDK and CDR2 SYGVNS. This CDR3 has 15 amino acids. The CDR3 sequence: CASSNRGRSGDTQYF. Together with reference TRBV25-1 and TRBJ2-3, the CDR3 gives the full variable domain: EADIYQTPRYLVIGTGKKITLECSQTMGHDKMYWYQQDPGMELHLIHYSYGVNSTEKGDLSSESTVSRIRTEHFPLTLESARPSHTSQYLCASSNRGRSGDTQYFGPGTRLTVL.

This chain uses TRBV4-1 with TRBJ2-3; as DNA is missing, the TRBD2 call by TCRdb cannot be tested. CDR3 length equals 20 residues. The germline CDR1 and CDR2 sequences are MGHRA and YSYEKL. CDR3 sequence reads: CASSQEGGSGGPPSTDTQYF.

This rearrangement joins TRBV28 to TRBJ2-7. Germline values: CDR1 MDHEN, CDR2 SYDVKM. This CDR3 region has 11 residues. The CDR3 here is CAVDSSYEQYF.

This chain joins TRBV20-1 and TRBJ2-1. Germline V CDR1 and CDR2: DFQATT, SNEGSKA (reference sequence). CDR3 size: 14 residues. The CDR3 reads CSATTRLSYNEQFF.

This sequence joins TRBV20-1 and TRBJ1-1; TCRdb indicates TRBD1, and absent DNA this call remains unverified. The CDR3 covers 14 residues. Germline CDR1 DFQATT, CDR2 SNEGSKA (reference sequence). The CDR3 loop is CSASKGGSNTEAFF.

V is TRBV20-1 and J is TRBJ1-4; TCRdb's assignment of TRBD1 cannot be checked, as there is no DNA. Germline CDR1 reads DFQATT; CDR2 reads SNEGSKA (reference sequence). The CDR3 runs 14 residues. The CDR3 spells CSATRGAANEKLFF.

This chain connects TRBV3-1 to TRBJ1-1; TCRdb gives TRBD1 as the D gene, but with no DNA this cannot be confirmed. The CDR3 loop spans 14 amino acids. From germline, CDR1 is LGHDT and CDR2 YNNKEL (reference sequence). This CDR3 reads CASSQDSQGFEAFF.

The chain's CDR3 is CSAQGTANTEAFF. This rearrangement joins TRBV20-1 to TRBJ1-1; TCRdb designates TRBD1, a call that cannot be tested without DNA. The CDR3 contains 13 residues. CDR1 and CDR2 (germline): DFQATT, SNEGSKA (reference sequence).

The CDR3 sequence is CASSSVGSYNEQFF. The rearrangement links TRBV5-4 to TRBJ2-1. This CDR3 spans 14 amino acids. From germline, CDR1 is SGHNT and CDR2 YYREEE (reference sequence).

The chain has TRBV7-9 and TRBJ2-1; TCRdb picks TRBD1, but there is no DNA to check that call. The CDR3 loop spans 16 amino acids. Germline V gene sequence: CDR1 SEHNR, CDR2 FQNEAQ (reference sequence). This chain's CDR3 is CASSFTGGAAYNEQFF.

CDR3 sequence reads: CASSLSEQGKLFF. The chain links TRBV27 to TRBJ1-4; lacking DNA, the TRBD1 call made by TCRdb goes unchecked. This CDR3 is built from 13 residues. The germline gives CDR1 MNHEY, CDR2 SMNVEV (reference sequence).

V and J are TRBV2 and TRBJ2-7; TCRdb indicates TRBD2, and absent DNA this call remains unverified. CDR3 length: 14 residues. Germline CDR1 SNHLY, CDR2 FYNNEI. The CDR3: CATRSGSPTYEQYF.

The gene calls are TRBV20-1 and TRBJ2-5. The CDR3 has 13 amino acids. Germline CDR1 and CDR2: DFQATT and SNEGSKA (reference sequence). The CDR3 region is CSAPLRGQETQYF.